A selection of T cell receptor beta chains follows, all from one sample in a study of shared clonotypes between healthy human individuals. Sequencing used immunoSEQ multiplex PCR; TCRdb keeps in-frame clones, though not all of them. Here the sample spans around 530,000 clones, roughly four fifths being singletons. Specimen: PBMCs. These receptors came from a woman aged 40 to 50 in good health. Some clones in this sample may be carry-over from other donors' samples. Each CDR3 is given with its conserved first and last residue. The D gene is left open where the match is weak. A row's size may be missing; if present it is once, few, many or a size class.

J gene | D gene | clone size | V gene | CDR3 DNA | CDR3 protein
TRBJ2-1 | NA | NA | TRBV30 | TGTGCCTGGAGTGTAATCCAGGGCGGGTGGTTCTTC | CAWSVIQGGWFF
TRBJ1-5 | NA | few | TRBV10-3 | TGTGCCATCAGTGAGTCGAACAATCAGCCCCAGCATTTT | CAISESNNQPQHF
TRBJ2-3 | NA | NA | TRBV12-1 | TGTGCCAGCAGTCTAGCGGGAGATGGGGATACGCAGTATTTT | CASSLAGDGDTQYF
TRBJ2-1 | NA | NA | TRBV4-2 | TGTGCCAGCAGCCAAGAGGCTGTCCATGAGCAGTTCTTC | CASSQEAVHEQFF
TRBJ2-3 | NA | once | TRBV6-6 | TGTGCCAGCGGGGGTCGCTCAGATACGCAGTATTTT | CASGGRSDTQYF
TRBJ1-2 | TRBD1 | NA | TRBV15 | TGTGCCACCAGCAGAGGGACAGGTTTGGGTGGCTACACCTTC | CATSRGTGLGGYTF
TRBJ2-6 | TRBD2 | NA | TRBV7-2 | TGTGCCAGCAGCTTCGGGGGGGCTGGGGCCAACGTCCTGACTTTC | CASSFGGAGANVLTF
TRBJ1-1 | NA | NA | TRBV5-1 | TGCGCCAGCAGCTCGAACCAAAACACTGAAGCTTTCTTT | CASSSNQNTEAFF
TRBJ2-1 | TRBD1 | NA | TRBV28 | TGTGCCAGCAGGACCGACAGGGCGGTCTACAATGAGCAGTTCTTC | CASRTDRAVYNEQFF
TRBJ2-3 | NA | NA | TRBV4-1 | TGCGCCAGCAGCCAAGCCCTACTAGGTGATACGCAGTATTTT | CASSQALLGDTQYF
TRBJ1-1 | NA | NA | TRBV4-2 | TGTGCCAGCAGCCAAGACAGTATGAACACTGAAGCTTTCTTT | CASSQDSMNTEAFF
TRBJ1-1 | TRBD1 | few | TRBV7-2 | TGTGCCAGCGTGCAGGGGGCGATTATGAACACTGAAGCTTTCTTT | CASVQGAIMNTEAFF
TRBJ1-4 | NA | NA | TRBV7-9 | TGTGCCAGCAGCTTCACAGGGAATGAAAAACTGTTTTTT | CASSFTGNEKLFF
TRBJ2-7 | TRBD1 | NA | TRBV6-5 | TGTGCCAGCAGTTACGGACAGGGGGCGGGGGAGCAGTACTTC | CASSYGQGAGEQYF
TRBJ2-7 | NA | NA | TRBV4-1 | TGCGCCAGCAGCCAGGAGGACAGCTCCTACGAGCAGTACTTC | CASSQEDSSYEQYF
TRBJ1-4 | TRBD1 | NA | TRBV27 | TGTGCCAGCAGTCGAAAGGGACAGGGGACTGAAAAACTGTTTTTT | CASSRKGQGTEKLFF
TRBJ2-1 | TRBD2 | NA | TRBV10-3 | TGTGCCATCATGGGACTAGAAGATGAGCAGTTCTTC | CAIMGLEDEQFF
TRBJ1-2 | NA | NA | TRBV6-4 | TGTGCCAGCAGTGACGATAATCGACGGGGCTACACCTTC | CASSDDNRRGYTF
TRBJ2-7 | NA | many | TRBV5-6 | TGTGCCAGCAGCTCTCAAGGGATCTACGAGCAGTACTTC | CASSSQGIYEQYF
TRBJ1-1 | TRBD1 | NA | TRBV5-4 | TGTGCCAGCAGCGCCGCAACAGGGGTACCTGAAGCTTTCTTT | CASSAATGVPEAFF
TRBJ2-7 | NA | NA | TRBV7-2 | TGTGCCAGCAGCTCCTCTCAGGGGTTCTACGAGCAGTACTTC | CASSSSQGFYEQYF
TRBJ2-7 | TRBD1 | NA | TRBV6-1 | TGTGCCAGCATGGGGACAGGAACCTACGAGCAGTACTTT | CASMGTGTYEQYF
TRBJ2-1 | TRBD2 | NA | TRBV9 | TGTGCCAGCAGCGATGGACTAGCGGGAGTGGGCGAGCAGTTCTTC | CASSDGLAGVGEQFF
TRBJ1-5 | TRBD1 | few | TRBV19 | TGTGCCAGTAGTACTGGGACAGGCTATCAGCCCCAGCATTTT | CASSTGTGYQPQHF
TRBJ2-7 | NA | many | TRBV30 | TGTGCCTGGAGTGTTTCCGGGAATCAGTACTTC | CAWSVSGNQYF
TRBJ2-1 | TRBD1 | NA | TRBV7-6 | TGTGCCAGCAGCTTAATGGGACAGGGGGCAATTGAGCAGTTCTTC | CASSLMGQGAIEQFF
TRBJ2-1 | TRBD2 | NA | TRBV19 | TGTGCCAGTAGCCTAGCGGGAGAACCCTACAATGAGCAGTTCTTC | CASSLAGEPYNEQFF